The 13 T cell receptor beta chains listed next were all sequenced from one sample in a study of control samples from healthy donors and cancer patients. Only in-frame clones appear in the TCRdb table, and some are missing; sequencing was by immunoSEQ multiplex PCR. The sample contains 75,000 to 100,000 clones, 82% of which appear only once. Sequenced material: blood. These receptors were collected from a man aged 60-69 years in good health.

J is TRBJ2-5 and V is TRBV19, with D possibly matching TRBD2 (5 bases). This CDR3 is 13 amino acids long. Germline lookup yields CDR1 LNHDA and CDR2 SQIVND (reference sequence). V was pared by 7 bases and J by 3 bases, with 12 bases between. The CDR3 coding sequence is TGTGCCAGTAACCCTTGGGGAGAAGAGACCCAGTACTTC. Protein: CASNPWGEETQYF.

The chain couples TRBV6-1 to TRBJ2-1; 9 bases fit TRBD2. Germline V gives CDR1 MNHNS, CDR2 SASEGT. CDR3 size: 16 residues. J gave up 2 bases and V 4 bases, and 6 bases lay outside the gene matches. The chain's CDR3 is CASSVPAGGPYNEQFF. DNA of the CDR3: TGTGCCAGCAGTGTTCCAGCGGGGGGCCCCTACAATGAGCAGTTCTTC.

The V gene is TRBV18, the J gene TRBJ2-5; D gene unclear. With 5 bases removed from V and 2 bases from J, the gap between germline ends came to 18 bases. Germline values: CDR1 KGHSH, CDR2 LQKENI. The CDR3 is 16 amino acids. The CDR3 spells CASSSKVSFWQETQYF. CDR3 coding DNA: TGTGCCAGCTCATCGAAAGTTAGCTTCTGGCAAGAGACCCAGTACTTC.

The gene calls are TRBV7-2 and TRBJ1-6; D is unclear. The ends were cut back, 2 bases at V and 8 bases at J, with 7 bases in the middle. The V gene's germline CDR1 is SGHTA and CDR2 FQGNSA. This CDR3 spans 13 amino acids. For the CDR3, the DNA is TGTGCCAGCAGCTTATATACTGATTCACCCCTCCACTTT. Its protein is CASSLYTDSPLHF.

The V call is TRBV2, the J call TRBJ2-5; 9 bases agree with TRBD2. Germline V lookup: CDR1 SNHLY, CDR2 FYNNEI. CDR3 length: 16 residues. V was pared by 5 bases and J by 5 bases, with 12 bases of the junction left unmatched. This CDR3 is CASSLFGGLASETQYF. CDR3 DNA: TGTGCCAGCAGTCTATTTGGAGGACTAGCGAGTGAGACCCAGTACTTC. Combining the CDR3 with reference TRBV2 and TRBJ2-5 gives the whole variable domain EPEVTQTPSHQVTQMGQEVILRCVPISNHLYFYWYRQILGQKVEFLVSFYNNEISEKSEIFDDQFSVERPDGSNFTLKIRSTKLEDSAMYFCASSLFGGLASETQYFGPGTRLLVL.

The chain links TRBV15 to TRBJ2-3; D uncertain. The germline V and J ends were trimmed by 5 bases and 2 bases, with 8 bases remaining between them. The CDR3 runs 13 residues. Germline assignment: CDR1 LNHNV and CDR2 YYDKDF (reference sequence). CDR3 sequence reads: CATSPRHTDTQYF. The CDR3 nucleotides read TGTGCCACCAGCCCCCGACACACAGATACGCAGTATTTT.

The chain uses TRBV28 and TRBJ2-1; TRBD2 aligns across 11 bases. V was pared by 6 bases and J by 7 bases, with 11 bases of the junction left unmatched. The CDR3 has 16 amino acids. From germline, CDR1 is MDHEN and CDR2 SYDVKM. CDR3 protein: CASSPPGLAGVNEQFF. DNA for the CDR3: TGTGCCAGCAGCCCTCCCGGACTAGCGGGTGTGAATGAGCAGTTCTTC. The full variable domain, rest sourced from reference TRBV28 and TRBJ2-1, is DVKVTQSSRYLVKRTGEKVFLECVQDMDHENMFWYRQDPGLGLRLIYFSYDVKMKEKGDIPEGYSVSREKKERFSLILESASTNQTSMYLCASSPPGLAGVNEQFFGPGTRLTVL.

The V call is TRBV6-5, the J call TRBJ1-2; D remains ambiguous. The germline V and J ends were trimmed by 0 bases and 5 bases, with 10 bases remaining between them. Germline V gene sequence: CDR1 MNHEY, CDR2 SVGAGI. This CDR3 region has 14 residues. Here the CDR3 DNA reads TGTGCCAGCAGTTACTCGAGGGCGGTGTATGGCTACACCTTC. Protein product: CASSYSRAVYGYTF.

V is TRBV6-1 and J is TRBJ1-2; D is unclear. Germline V lookup: CDR1 MNHNS, CDR2 SASEGT. The length of the CDR3 is 13 residues. Between the trimmed V and J ends, which lost 3 bases and 4 bases, there was a span of 9 bases. DNA for the CDR3: TGTGCCAGCAGTGATGACATCTTCTATGGCTACACCTTC. The encoded protein is CASSDDIFYGYTF.

The chain is built from TRBV9 and TRBJ2-3; unclear D gene. The germline CDR1 and CDR2 sequences are SGDLS and YYNGEE. CDR3 length: 12 residues. V was shortened by 4 bases and J by 2 bases, with 5 bases between the two germline ends. The CDR3 DNA follows: TGTGCCAGCAGCCGCATCACAGATACGCAGTATTTT. As protein: CASSRITDTQYF.

The rearrangement joins TRBV7-9 to TRBJ2-1; 8 bases map to TRBD1. Per germline, CDR1 SEHNR and CDR2 FQNEAQ (reference sequence). J gave up 2 bases and V 7 bases, and 13 bases lay outside the gene matches. The CDR3 totals 17 residues. CDR3 region: CASTSSRDRFTYNEQFF. CDR3 bases: TGTGCCAGCACCTCCTCCCGGGACAGGTTCACCTACAATGAGCAGTTCTTC.

The chain recombines TRBV16 with TRBJ1-4; D unresolved. The CDR3 spans 13 residues. V was clipped by 4 bases and J by 7 bases, with 10 bases between them. Germline V CDR1 and CDR2: KGHSY, FQNENV. The CDR3 is CASSPTSVEKLFF. CDR3 sequence (DNA): TGTGCCAGCAGCCCAACCAGCGTTGAAAAACTGTTTTTT.

This clone has more than one count but fewer than ten. This chain uses TRBV6-5 with TRBJ1-5; D possibly corresponds to TRBD1 (6 bases). V was shortened by 5 bases and J by 5 bases, with 13 bases between the two germline ends. CDR1 and CDR2 from the germline V gene are MNHEY and SVGAGI. The CDR3 consists of 14 residues. CDR3 residues: CASSPGQFHQPQHF. The CDR3 DNA reads TGTGCCAGCAGTCCAGGACAGTTCCATCAGCCCCAGCATTTT.